This entry lists 22 T cell receptor beta chains sequenced from one sample in a study of T cells in Graves' hyperthyroidism and ophthalmopathy. Amplification of TCR beta CDR3 regions used RNA as the template. TCR CDR3 underwent first-round RT-PCR with the HTBI primer set. TCRdb re-analysed the multiplex PCR reads in MiXCR, keeping a single row per CDR3 protein. This sample has 400,000 to 500,000 distinct CDR3 sequences, with approximately 14% found just once. The specimen sequenced was blood. Every receptor here comes from a woman aged 18-29 years with Graves' hyperthyroidism.

This clonotype was counted ten times or more. The chain joins TRBV30 to TRBJ1-2; 9 nucleotides line up with TRBD1. The CDR3 loop spans 13 amino acids. Germline values: CDR1 GTSNPN, CDR2 SVGIG (reference sequence). J gave up 8 bases and V 1 base, and 5 bases lay outside the gene matches. The CDR3 is CAWSDTGGRGYTF. The CDR3 DNA is TGTGCCTGGAGTGATACAGGGGGCCGGGGCTACACCTTC.

This clonotype occurred many times. The V and J genes are TRBV19 and TRBJ1-1, with D hard to call. V was shortened by 3 bases and J by 0 bases, with 14 bases between the two germline ends. The germline gives CDR1 LNHDA, CDR2 SQIVND (reference sequence). The CDR3 is 16 amino acids. This chain's CDR3 is CASSMQLASMNTEAFF. The CDR3 nucleotides read TGTGCCAGTAGTATGCAGCTGGCCAGCATGAACACTGAAGCTTTCTTT.

In this sample, this clonotype turned up many times. This chain joins TRBV7-3 and TRBJ2-1, with D tentatively TRBD1 (6 bases). The germline V gene has CDR1 SGHTA and CDR2 FQGTGA. The CDR3 is 15 residues long. V lost 2 bases to trimming and J lost 4 bases, with 12 bases between them. CDR3: CASSLEGQKYNEQFF. The CDR3 DNA reads as TGTGCCAGCAGCTTAGAAGGACAGAAATACAATGAGCAGTTCTTC.

This clonotype has ten or more counts. This sequence joins TRBV12-3 or TRBV12-4 and TRBJ1-5; D is uncertain. The V end lost 4 bases, the J end lost 6 bases, and 19 bases lay between the germline ends. CDR3 size: 16 residues. The CDR3 DNA follows: TGTGCCAGCAGTTCCGGTGCGTTTGCGACCGTTCAGCCCCAGCATTTT. This codes for CASSSGAFATVQPQHF.

This clonotype was recorded at least ten times. This chain uses TRBV19 with TRBJ2-2; D tentatively fits TRBD1 or TRBD2 (5 bases each). Germline V gives CDR1 LNHDA, CDR2 SQIVND (reference sequence). This CDR3 has 15 amino acids. Trimming removed 7 bases at V and 1 base at J, with 13 bases between. CDR3 sequence reads: CASNPGTKNTGELFF. In nucleotides, the CDR3 is TGTGCCAGTAATCCCGGGACCAAGAACACCGGGGAGCTGTTTTTT. Together with reference TRBV19 and TRBJ2-2, the CDR3 gives the full variable domain: DGGITQSPKYLFRKEGQNVTLSCEQNLNHDAMYWYRQDPGQGLRLIYYSQIVNDFQKGDIAEGYSVSREKKESFPLTVTSAQKNPTAFYLCASNPGTKNTGELFFGEGSRLTVL.

The chain uses TRBV3-1 and TRBJ1-2, with D perhaps TRBD1 (5 bases). Trimming shortened V by 0 bases and J by 4 bases, and 12 bases separated the two germline ends. CDR3 size: 15 residues. Germline V gene data show CDR1 as LGHDT and CDR2 as YNNKEL (reference sequence). The CDR3 here is CASSQDRAAIYGYTF. CDR3 sequence (DNA): TGTGCCAGCAGCCAAGACAGGGCAGCCATCTATGGCTACACCTTC.

In this sample, this clonotype turned up many times. The chain joins TRBV2 to TRBJ2-1; 14 positions match TRBD2. In germline, CDR1 is SNHLY, CDR2 FYNNEI. The ends lost 6 bases at V and 9 bases at J; junction bases unmatched: 7. This CDR3 has 15 amino acids. CDR3 in amino acids: CASRPGLAGAGEQFF. CDR3 sequence (DNA): TGTGCCAGCAGGCCGGGACTAGCGGGAGCGGGTGAGCAGTTCTTC.

This clonotype was detected only a few times. The rearrangement links TRBV19 to TRBJ2-2; 13 nucleotides align to TRBD2. V dropped 6 bases and J dropped 1; count of bases not matched to a gene: 2. CDR1 is LNHDA and CDR2 is SQIVND in the germline V gene (reference sequence). The CDR3 runs to 16 residues. The CDR3 DNA sequence: TGTGCCAGTAGCAGACTAGCGGGAGGGAACACCGGGGAGCTGTTTTTT. It translates to CASSRLAGGNTGELFF.

This clonotype was seen at least ten times. CDR3 DNA sequence: TGTGCCAGCAGTTACCCGGATAGCGGGAGTATTTGGTACGAGCAGTACTTC. Encoded protein: CASSYPDSGSIWYEQYF. This sequence joins TRBV6-2 or TRBV6-3 and TRBJ2-7; 9 nucleotides line up with TRBD2. The CDR3 has 17 amino acids. The J segment lost 4 bases and the V segment lost 2 bases, leaving 12 bases of the junction unmatched. Per germline, CDR1 MNHEY and CDR2 SVGEGT.

This clonotype was counted at least ten times. The genes are TRBV2 and TRBJ1-4; D gene ambiguous. The CDR3 is 13 residues long. V gave up 7 bases and J gave up 5 bases, with 11 bases separating them. CDR1 is SNHLY and CDR2 is FYNNEI in the germline V gene. The CDR3 DNA reads as TGTGCCAGCACGGGGTTGGGAAATGAAAAACTGTTTTTT. This sequence encodes CASTGLGNEKLFF.

This clonotype was picked up many times. This rearrangement joins TRBV3-1 to TRBJ2-3; D is ambiguous. In germline, CDR1 is LGHDT, CDR2 YNNKEL (reference sequence). V was trimmed by 3 bases and J by 1 base, leaving 2 bases between them. The CDR3 has 12 residues. CDR3 in amino acids: CASSHGTDTQYF. Here the CDR3 DNA reads TGTGCCAGCAGCCATGGCACAGATACGCAGTATTTT.

V gene TRBV5-1 combines with J gene TRBJ1-2, with D unresolved. Germline CDR1 SGHRS, CDR2 YFSETQ. V lost 5 bases and J lost 7, with 12 bases in between. There are 12 residues in the CDR3. CDR3: CASRTENSGYTF. DNA of the CDR3: TGCGCCAGCAGGACTGAAAACAGTGGCTACACCTTC.

This clonotype has just a few counts. J is TRBJ2-7 and V is TRBV18, with 7 bases aligning to TRBD1. Germline CDR1 and CDR2: KGHSH and LQKENI. Trimming cost V 2 bases and J 5 bases; bases outside gene matches: 9. The CDR3 has 15 residues. The CDR3 here is CASSPIGQGEHEQYF. The DNA of the CDR3 is TGTGCCAGCTCACCAATCGGGCAGGGGGAGCACGAGCAGTACTTC. Full variable domain (remainder filled in from reference TRBV18 and TRBJ2-7): NAGVMQNPRHLVRRRGQEARLRCSPMKGHSHVYWYRQLPEEGLKFMVYLQKENIIDESGMPKERFSAEFPKEGPSILRIQQVVRGDSAAYFCASSPIGQGEHEQYFGPGTRLTVT.

There are many counts of this clonotype. The chain recombines TRBV29-1 with TRBJ2-3, with D perhaps TRBD2 (5 bases). V lost 8 bases and J lost 5, with 17 bases in between. The CDR3 extends over 13 amino acids. Germline V gives CDR1 SQVTM, CDR2 ANQGSEA. CDR3 sequence reads: CSSTGLGGDTQYF. As DNA, the CDR3 is TGCAGCTCCACCGGCCTCGGAGGAGATACGCAGTATTTT.

The chain recombines TRBV11-2 with TRBJ2-1; D remains unclear. The CDR3 is 17 amino acids. Trimming pared 3 bases from V and 0 bases from J, leaving 15 bases between. CDR1 is SGHAT and CDR2 is FQNNGV in the germline V gene. The CDR3 coding sequence is TGTGCCAGCAGCTTTGTGGGCACAGACGTCTCCTACAATGAGCAGTTCTTC. Its protein product is CASSFVGTDVSYNEQFF. The whole variable domain, filled in from reference TRBV11-2 and TRBJ2-1, reads EAGVAQSPRYKIIEKRQSVAFWCNPISGHATLYWYQQILGQGPKLLIQFQNNGVVDDSQLPKDRFSAERLKGVDSTLKIQPAKLEDSAVYLCASSFVGTDVSYNEQFFGPGTRLTVL.

The rearrangement links TRBV29-1 to TRBJ1-2; perhaps TRBD1 as D (5 bases). Trimming stripped 7 bases from V and 7 bases from J, with 19 bases between. Germline V gene sequence: CDR1 SQVTM, CDR2 ANQGSEA. The CDR3 is 13 amino acids. The CDR3 protein is CSASVGGSSGYTF. The CDR3 bases are TGCAGCGCGAGCGTGGGGGGATCCAGTGGCTACACCTTC.

V gene TRBV5-1 combines with J gene TRBJ2-3; D may be TRBD1 or TRBD2 (6 bases each). In germline, CDR1 is SGHRS, CDR2 YFSETQ. CDR3 length: 13 residues. With 5 bases removed from V and 6 bases from J, the gap between germline ends came to 13 bases. In nucleotides, the CDR3 is TGCGCCAGCAGTAATACAGGGAGGGATACGCAGTATTTT. It specifies CASSNTGRDTQYF.

J is TRBJ2-7 and V is TRBV7-8; 10 bases are shared with TRBD2. Germline V gives CDR1 SGHVS, CDR2 FQNEAQ. The CDR3 totals 15 residues. V was clipped by 5 bases and J by 2 bases; unmatched bases: 6. CDR3 protein: CASSISGRAAYEQYF. Written as DNA, the CDR3 is TGTGCCAGCAGCATAAGCGGGAGGGCCGCCTACGAGCAGTACTTC.

There are many counts of this clonotype. The genes are TRBV5-1 and TRBJ2-7; D gene unclear. Per germline, CDR1 SGHRS and CDR2 YFSETQ. V lost 5 bases and J lost 2, with 17 bases in between. The CDR3 loop spans 15 amino acids. CDR3 nucleotides: TGCGCCAGCAGGGCCGACAACGGTCAAACCTACGAGCAGTACGTC. Translation: CASRADNGQTYEQYV.

The chain combines TRBV5-4 with TRBJ2-7, with 9 bases aligning to TRBD2. Germline CDR1 and CDR2: SGHNT and YYREEE (reference sequence). This CDR3 is 15 amino acids long. V was clipped by 4 bases and J by 5 bases; unmatched bases: 10. CDR3: CASSDSGTSNHEQYF. The CDR3 DNA is TGTGCCAGCAGCGACTCCGGGACTAGCAATCACGAGCAGTACTTC.

This clonotype was found many times. CDR3 in amino acids: CATSDRLADSADTQYF. For the CDR3, the DNA is TGTGCCACCAGTGATAGACTAGCGGATTCAGCAGATACGCAGTATTTT. The rearrangement uses TRBV24-1 and TRBJ2-3, with 9 bases lining up with TRBD2. CDR3 length equals 16 residues. Per germline, CDR1 KGHDR and CDR2 SFDVKD. The V and J ends lost 3 bases and 4 bases, in that order; junction bases with no gene match: 7.

This clonotype was picked up many times. The rearrangement links TRBV20-1 to TRBJ2-1, with a tentative D call TRBD2 (6 bases). Trimming stripped 1 base from V and 8 bases from J, with 15 bases between. Germline V lookup: CDR1 DFQATT, CDR2 SNEGSKA (reference sequence). CDR3 length: 14 residues. The CDR3 region has the DNA TGCAGTGCTAGAGTAGCTAGCGCCTTCGATGAGCAGTTCTTC. Protein: CSARVASAFDEQFF.